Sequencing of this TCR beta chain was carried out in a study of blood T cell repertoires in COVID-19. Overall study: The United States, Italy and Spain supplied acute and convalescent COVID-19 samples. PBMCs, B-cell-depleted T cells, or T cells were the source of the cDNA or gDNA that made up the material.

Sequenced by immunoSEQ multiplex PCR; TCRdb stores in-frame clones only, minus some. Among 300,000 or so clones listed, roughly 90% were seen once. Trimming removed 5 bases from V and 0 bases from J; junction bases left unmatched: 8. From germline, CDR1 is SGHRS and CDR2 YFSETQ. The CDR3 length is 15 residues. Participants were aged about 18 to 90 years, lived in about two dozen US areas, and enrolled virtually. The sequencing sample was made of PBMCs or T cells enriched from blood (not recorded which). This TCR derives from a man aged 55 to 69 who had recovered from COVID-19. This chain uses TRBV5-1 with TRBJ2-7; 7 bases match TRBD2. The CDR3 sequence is CASRSGGGSSYEQYF. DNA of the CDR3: TGCGCCAGCAGATCGGGGGGAGGGAGCTCCTACGAGCAGTACTTC.